The 27 T cell receptor beta chains below were found in one sample sequenced in a study of shared clonotypes between healthy human individuals. Terminally differentiated effector memory CD45RA+ cells were excluded from the naive CD8 cells, which were CD45RO-negative and positively selected for CCR7. Sequencing was performed with immunoSEQ multiplex PCR; in TCRdb, only in-frame clones are kept and a portion is missing. This table has 2 million to 2.5 million clones, around 96% appearing once. The material sequenced was naive CD8+ T cells sorted from blood. The receptors derive from a young man in good health.

In nucleotides, the CDR3 is TGTGCCAGCAGCCAAGAAAGGGTTAAGCAGTACTTC. Amino acids: CASSQERVKQYF. The V gene is TRBV14, the J gene TRBJ2-7, with D hard to call. CDR1 SGHDN and CDR2 FVKESK come from the germline V gene. The CDR3 sequence is 12 residues long. V lost 0 bases and J lost 8, with 8 bases in between.

This chain joins TRBV6-5 and TRBJ2-6; D tentatively reads TRBD1 or TRBD2 (5 bases each). Germline loops: CDR1 MNHEY, CDR2 SVGAGI. This CDR3 spans 14 amino acids. Between the trimmed V and J ends, which lost 6 bases and 4 bases, there was a span of 10 bases. CDR3 in DNA: TGTGCCAGCAGCGAGGGGACCGGGGCCAACGTCCTGACTTTC. It is translated as CASSEGTGANVLTF.

The chain links TRBV4-3 to TRBJ1-2, with TRBD1 as a possible D gene (5 bases). V gave up 2 bases and J gave up 5 bases, with 24 bases separating them. CDR3 length equals 18 residues. Germline CDR1 reads LGHNA; CDR2 reads YSLEER. CDR3 nucleotides: TGCGCCAGCAGCCAACGTATCCTTAGTGGGGCGCTGGCTTATGGCTACACCTTC. This encodes CASSQRILSGALAYGYTF.

This clone occurred once. The chain carries TRBV6-1 and TRBJ2-7; D remains ambiguous. V was trimmed by 1 base and J by 0 bases, leaving 7 bases between them. This CDR3 is built from 14 residues. In germline, CDR1 is MNHNS, CDR2 SASEGT. CDR3 sequence reads: CASSEGDVSYEQYF. The CDR3 region has the DNA TGTGCCAGCAGTGAAGGCGACGTCTCCTACGAGCAGTACTTC.

For this clone: Other DNA sequences from this sample encode an identical CDR3 as well. This chain uses TRBV7-9 with TRBJ2-1; the D is unclear. V was cut by 1 base and J by 4 bases, with 2 bases left in between. Germline V gene data show CDR1 as SEHNR and CDR2 as FQNEAQ (reference sequence). This CDR3 is 12 amino acids long. CDR3 sequence: CASSLGYNEQFF. CDR3 coding DNA: TGTGCCAGCAGCTTAGGGTACAATGAGCAGTTCTTC.

This clone occurred once. The chain links TRBV6-6 to TRBJ2-7; 10 bases agree with TRBD1. J was trimmed by 2 bases and V by 6 bases; bases with no gene match: 4. The CDR3 runs to 14 residues. The V gene's germline CDR1 is MNHNY and CDR2 SVGAGI (reference sequence). The chain's CDR3 is CASRGQGTPYEQYF. In DNA, the CDR3 is TGTGCCAGCAGGGGACAGGGGACCCCCTACGAGCAGTACTTC.

V usage is TRBV14 and J usage is TRBJ1-1; possible D gene TRBD1, 5 bases. Germline V gene lookup returns CDR1 SGHDN and CDR2 FVKESK. CDR3 length: 17 amino acids. V gave up 4 bases and J gave up 5 bases, with 23 bases separating them. The CDR3 DNA sequence: TGTGCCAGCAGCCTCCGACAGACCGGCGGGGCTGGAACTGAAGCTTTCTTT. It codes for CASSLRQTGGAGTEAFF.

This sequence joins TRBV27 and TRBJ1-2; 7 nucleotides agree with TRBD1. V lost 0 bases, J lost 3 bases, and 13 bases stayed unmatched. CDR1 MNHEY and CDR2 SMNVEV come from the germline V gene (reference sequence). The CDR3 totals 18 residues. As DNA, the CDR3 is TGTGCCAGCAGTTTATCCGTGACAGGGATGGGGAAGGACTATGGCTACACCTTC. This encodes CASSLSVTGMGKDYGYTF.

The rearrangement links TRBV7-9 to TRBJ2-3, with 8 bases lining up with TRBD2. This CDR3 contains 19 residues. Germline values: CDR1 SEHNR, CDR2 FQNEAQ (reference sequence). Unmatched junction bases numbered 18, after V lost 7 bases and J lost 0 bases. The CDR3 DNA is TGTGCCAGCACCCTAGTGGGGGGTAAGGCTAGCGGGAGCACAGATACGCAGTATTTT. Translation gives CASTLVGGKASGSTDTQYF.

V and J are TRBV6-4 and TRBJ1-1; a weak D match, TRBD1 (5 bases). The CDR3 extends over 14 amino acids. Trimming took off 6 bases at V and 1 base at J, with 12 bases between the two ends. Germline CDR1 MRHNA, CDR2 SNTAGT. CDR3 in DNA: TGTGCCAGCAGAGTCTCGGGGGGGAACACTGAAGCTTTCTTT. Its translation is CASRVSGGNTEAFF.

The gene calls are TRBV7-9 and TRBJ1-1, with D uncertain. CDR1 is SEHNR, CDR2 FQNEAQ, per germline (reference sequence). The CDR3 has 11 amino acids. Trimming cost V 1 base and J 11 bases, with 8 bases left between them. CDR3 sequence: CASSLGKAAFF. CDR3 coding DNA: TGTGCCAGCAGCTTAGGCAAGGCGGCTTTCTTT.

The chain couples TRBV27 to TRBJ2-2, with TRBD2 matching over 10 bases. The CDR3 sequence is 15 residues long. Germline assignment: CDR1 MNHEY and CDR2 SMNVEV (reference sequence). Trimming took 6 bases from V and 3 from J; bases not matched to a gene: 4. The CDR3, as DNA: TGTGCCAGCAGAGTACTAGCGGGGTACACCGGGGAGCTGTTTTTT. Protein sequence: CASRVLAGYTGELFF.

The chain joins TRBV6-5 to TRBJ2-3, with D maybe TRBD2 (6 bases). V was cut by 6 bases and J by 0 bases, with 13 bases left in between. The germline V gene has CDR1 MNHEY and CDR2 SVGAGI. The CDR3 runs to 15 residues. CDR3 loop: CASSPGELSTDTQYF. The CDR3 DNA is TGTGCCAGCAGCCCGGGGGAGCTTAGCACAGATACGCAGTATTTT.

The rearrangement uses TRBV6-5 and TRBJ2-1; 8 nucleotides line up with TRBD2. The J segment lost 14 bases and the V segment lost 5 bases, leaving 8 bases of the junction unmatched. The CDR3 has 12 residues. CDR1 is MNHEY, CDR2 SVGAGI, per germline. CDR3 bases: TGTGCCAGCAGTCCCTTCGGGACTAGTGAGTTCTTC. As protein: CASSPFGTSEFF.

The chain uses TRBV7-9 and TRBJ1-5, with D perhaps matching TRBD1 (6 bases). Germline CDR1 is SEHNR and CDR2 is FQNEAQ (reference sequence). The CDR3 contains 15 residues. The germline V and J ends were trimmed by 7 bases and 10 bases, with 23 bases remaining between them. As DNA, the CDR3 is TGTGCCAGCACCCTCGGAAGGGACATCCCACAACCCCAGCATTTT. It encodes CASTLGRDIPQPQHF.

The gene calls are TRBV5-8 and TRBJ1-5, with D uncertain. V was shortened by 2 bases and J by 4 bases, with 10 bases between the two germline ends. CDR1 is SGHTS and CDR2 is YDEGEE in the germline V gene. The CDR3 runs 14 residues. Written as DNA, the CDR3 is TGTGCCAGCAGCTTAGATCCCAGTAATCAGCCCCAGCATTTT. Its protein product is CASSLDPSNQPQHF. Full variable domain (remainder filled in from reference TRBV5-8 and TRBJ1-5): EAGVTQSPTHLIKTRGQQATLRCSPISGHTSVYWYQQALGLGLQFLLWYDEGEERNRGNFPPRFSGRQFPNYSSELNVNALELEDSALYLCASSLDPSNQPQHFGDGTRLSIL.

The chain combines TRBV28 with TRBJ2-6; D unresolved. CDR1 and CDR2 from the germline V gene are MDHEN and SYDVKM. The CDR3 is 14 residues long. V was cut by 2 bases and J by 3 bases, with 5 bases left in between. The CDR3 loop reads CASSLKGGANVLTF. Written as DNA, the CDR3 is TGTGCCAGCAGTTTAAAAGGTGGGGCCAACGTCCTGACTTTC.

This clone has a single count. The J gene is TRBJ2-5, the V gene TRBV7-8; 14 bases line up with TRBD2. V lost 5 bases, J lost 4 bases, and 6 bases stayed unmatched. The CDR3 has 16 residues. CDR1 SGHVS and CDR2 FQNEAQ come from the germline V gene. CDR3 bases: TGTGCCAGCAGCCCACGACTAGCGGGGGGGATAGAGACCCAGTACTTC. Protein: CASSPRLAGGIETQYF. Variable domain in full (rest from reference TRBV7-8 and TRBJ2-5): GAGVSQSPRYKVAKRGQDVALRCDPISGHVSLFWYQQALGQGPEFLTYFQNEAQLDKSGLPSDRFFAERPEGSVSTLKIQRTQQEDSAVYLCASSPRLAGGIETQYFGPGTRLLVL.

The gene calls are TRBV13 and TRBJ2-7; tentatively, D is TRBD1 (6 bases). This CDR3 has 13 amino acids. V was clipped by 4 bases and J by 5 bases, with 12 bases between them. CDR1 and CDR2 from the germline V gene are PRHDT and FYEKMQ (reference sequence). This CDR3 reads CASSSRGINEQYF. Written as DNA, the CDR3 is TGTGCCAGCAGCTCGAGGGGGATTAACGAGCAGTACTTC.

This sequence joins TRBV7-2 and TRBJ2-3; D call uncertain. V lost 0 bases, J lost 4 bases, and 11 bases lay in between. This CDR3 is built from 15 residues. Looked up from germline, CDR1 is SGHTA and CDR2 is FQGNSA. CDR3 coding DNA: TGTGCCAGCAGCTTAGCCCCATGGGGTTCAGATACGCAGTATTTT. Amino acid sequence: CASSLAPWGSDTQYF.

This chain links TRBV11-2 with TRBJ2-7; TRBD1 agrees at 12 bases. J gave up 4 bases and V 4 bases, and 11 bases lay outside the gene matches. The germline V gene encodes CDR1 SGHAT and CDR2 FQNNGV. CDR3 size: 17 residues. This chain's CDR3 is CASSSLIGTGGWYEQYF. The CDR3 DNA reads TGTGCCAGCAGCTCGCTTATCGGGACAGGGGGCTGGTACGAGCAGTACTTC.

The chain employs TRBV7-9 and TRBJ2-7; 10 nucleotides agree with TRBD2. The CDR3 has 16 residues. V dropped 1 base and J dropped 4; count of bases not matched to a gene: 7. Germline CDR1 SEHNR, CDR2 FQNEAQ (reference sequence). CDR3 bases: TGTGCCAGCAGCTTAGTGGGTAGCGGGGGGCCTTACGAGCAGTACTTC. Amino acids: CASSLVGSGGPYEQYF.

The chain combines TRBV4-1 with TRBJ2-3, with 11 bases identical to TRBD2. The CDR3 contains 16 residues. CDR1 and CDR2 from the germline V gene are MGHRA and YSYEKL. J gave up 3 bases and V 3 bases, and 5 bases lay outside the gene matches. CDR3 amino acids: CASSQVLAGETDTQYF. Written as DNA, the CDR3 is TGCGCCAGCAGCCAGGTACTAGCGGGGGAAACAGATACGCAGTATTTT.

Comment on this clone: One end of the junction varies from germline; a read error may be responsible. Other DNA sequences from this sample encode an identical CDR3 as well. The chain links TRBV11-2 to TRBJ2-5; D is unresolved. The germline V gene has CDR1 SGHAT and CDR2 FQNNGV. The CDR3 runs 14 residues. The CDR3 is CASSTPLAQETQYF. As DNA, the CDR3 is TGTGCTAGCAGCACCCCGCTGGCCCAAGAGACCCAGTACTTC.

This clone was picked up one time. This rearrangement joins TRBV12-5 to TRBJ2-1; 8 bases map to TRBD1. CDR1 is LGHNT and CDR2 is FRNRAP in the germline V gene. The CDR3 runs to 13 residues. In DNA, the CDR3 is TGTGGTCAGGGGGCTCTTATTGATGATGAGCAGTTCTTC. Its protein product is CGQGALIDDEQFF.

J is TRBJ1-3 and V is TRBV10-3, with D maybe TRBD1 (5 bases). The CDR3 consists of 18 residues. V shed 7 bases and J shed 4 bases, with 26 bases lying between them. The V gene's germline CDR1 is ENHRY and CDR2 SYGVKD. The CDR3 DNA reads as TGTGCCATCACCAGTTCCTCTCTAGCCGGGCAGGGAGGAAACACCATATATTTT. It codes for CAITSSSLAGQGGNTIYF.

The CDR3 nucleotides read TGTGCCAGCAGCCAAGATAACAGCCAAGAGACCCAGTACTTC. Residues: CASSQDNSQETQYF. The chain recombines TRBV14 with TRBJ2-5; D remains unclear. CDR1 is SGHDN and CDR2 is FVKESK in the germline V gene. The V end was cut by 0 bases, the J end by 1 base, with 6 bases between. The CDR3 extends over 14 amino acids.